This TCR beta chain was identified in a study of blood T cell repertoires in COVID-19. Study summary: The study drew acute and convalescent COVID-19 samples from the United States, Italy and Spain. Nucleic acid was either cDNA or gDNA, and it came from T cells, B-cell-depleted T cells, or PBMCs.

CDR3 length: 16 amino acids. V was clipped by 4 bases and J by 3 bases, with 19 bases between them. CDR1 is SGDLS and CDR2 is YYNGEE in the germline V gene. Source study methods: Nucleated cell counts were estimated from reference gene primer amplification. Clones were read by immunoSEQ multiplex PCR, and TCRdb kept only the in-frame ones, dropping some. V, J and clone size were drawn from that table, and D and trimming were deduced from the DNA. Counted here are tens of thousands of clones, approximately 86% occurring once; the ten biggest clones make up around 1.4%. The TCR was taken from a man aged 55 to 70 with acute or convalescent COVID-19. The source material was peripheral blood. The V and J genes are TRBV9 and TRBJ1-2; D is ambiguous. CDR3 sequence: CASSSSSTPPDYGYTF. In nucleotides, the CDR3 is TGTGCCAGCAGCTCCTCATCCACGCCACCAGACTATGGCTACACCTTC.